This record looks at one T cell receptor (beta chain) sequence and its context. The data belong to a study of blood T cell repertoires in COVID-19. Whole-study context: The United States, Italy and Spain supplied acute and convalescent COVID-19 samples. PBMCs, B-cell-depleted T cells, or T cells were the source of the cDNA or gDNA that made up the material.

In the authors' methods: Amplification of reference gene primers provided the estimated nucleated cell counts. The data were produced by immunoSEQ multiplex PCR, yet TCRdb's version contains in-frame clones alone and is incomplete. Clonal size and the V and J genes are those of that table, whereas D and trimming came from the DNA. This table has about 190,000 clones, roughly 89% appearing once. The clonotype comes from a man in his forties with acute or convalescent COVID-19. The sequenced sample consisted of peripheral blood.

This CDR3 is CASSYPDRESNLYSNQPQHF. The CDR3 DNA reads as TGTGCCAGCAGCTACCCGGACAGGGAGTCGAACCTTTATAGCAATCAGCCCCAGCATTTT. The chain carries TRBV21-1 and TRBJ1-5; the table gives TRBD1 as D, unverified against the DNA. TRBV21-1 constitutes a pseudogene. This CDR3 spans 20 amino acids.